What follows are 29 T cell receptor beta chains derived from one specimen sequenced in a study of Ad26.COV2.S vaccination and SARS-CoV-2 variants. Treatment meaning: around 19 received Ad26.COV2.S at low or high dose, single or two shots; several received placebo; per-sample allocation not given. All samples were drawn on day 63, counting from the first vaccine or placebo injection. Only in-frame clones appear in the TCRdb table, and some are missing; sequencing was by immunoSEQ multiplex PCR. The sample shows roughly 300,000 clones, more than 85% of them seen only once. Sequences were derived from peripheral blood, sampled in a trial of Ad26.COV2.S vaccine versus placebo. The source is a person aged 18-65 years who received the Ad26.COV2.S COVID-19 vaccine or a placebo.

V gene TRBV5-1 combines with J gene TRBJ2-3, with 10 bases aligning to TRBD2. The CDR3 runs to 20 residues. Per the germline V gene, CDR1 is SGHRS and CDR2 is YFSETQ. With 0 bases clipped from V and 2 bases from J, the junction kept 15 bases outside the gene matches. The CDR3 sequence: CASSLVLAGASERDTDTQYF. DNA for the CDR3: TGCGCCAGCAGCTTGGTCCTAGCGGGAGCCTCGGAACGGGACACAGATACGCAGTATTTT.

This chain uses TRBV2 with TRBJ1-2; D may be TRBD1 (5 bases). V was clipped by 4 bases and J by 3 bases, with 15 bases between them. This CDR3 spans 15 amino acids. Germline V gene lookup returns CDR1 SNHLY and CDR2 FYNNEI. The chain's CDR3 is CASSAQGRTDYGYTF. CDR3 coding DNA: TGTGCCAGCAGTGCCCAGGGTCGGACTGACTATGGCTACACCTTC.

The count of this clone is one. This sequence joins TRBV18 and TRBJ1-2; 8 bases match TRBD1. The V gene end was trimmed by 3 bases and the J gene end by 2 bases; junction bases not matched to a gene: 5. Germline V gene sequence: CDR1 KGHSH, CDR2 LQKENI. This CDR3 is 15 amino acids long. In DNA form, the CDR3 reads TGTGCCAGCTCACCGAGGACAGGGAGGAACTATGGCTACACCTTC. Translated: CASSPRTGRNYGYTF.

This rearrangement joins TRBV6-5 to TRBJ1-4, with a possible D match to TRBD1 (5 bases). V was cut by 5 bases and J by 8 bases, with 18 bases left in between. The CDR3 is 15 amino acids. CDR1 and CDR2 from the germline V gene are MNHEY and SVGAGI. CDR3 bases: TGTGCCAGCAGTATGAGCCGGGACTCAGGGGAAAAACTGTTTTTT. This codes for CASSMSRDSGEKLFF.

The V call is TRBV5-4, the J call TRBJ2-6; 11 nucleotides align to TRBD2. The germline CDR1 and CDR2 sequences are SGHNT and YYREEE (reference sequence). Trimming took 0 bases from V and 0 from J; bases not matched to a gene: 5. The CDR3 sequence is 19 residues long. The CDR3 DNA sequence: TGTGCCAGCAGCTTGGGTCCTAGCGGGGGGAGCTCTGGGGCCAACGTCCTGACTTTC. Its protein is CASSLGPSGGSSGANVLTF.

This chain uses TRBV7-2 with TRBJ1-1, with unresolved D. Germline lookup yields CDR1 SGHTA and CDR2 FQGNSA. The CDR3 contains 13 residues. V lost 5 bases and J 1 base, leaving 8 bases between the germline ends. The CDR3 nucleotides are TGTGCCAGCAGCCGAACACCGAACACTGAAGCTTTCTTT. Its protein product is CASSRTPNTEAFF.

CDR3 sequence: CASSLALRGVGQETQYF. The CDR3 nucleotides are TGTGCCAGCAGCTTAGCGTTGAGGGGCGTGGGCCAAGAGACCCAGTACTTC. The chain employs TRBV7-9 and TRBJ2-5; TRBD1 or TRBD2 may be the D gene (5 bases each). CDR1 is SEHNR and CDR2 is FQNEAQ in the germline V gene (reference sequence). This CDR3 spans 17 amino acids. V shed 0 bases and J shed 1 base, with 15 bases lying between them.

V is TRBV5-1 and J is TRBJ2-7, with TRBD1 matching 9 bases. Looked up from germline, CDR1 is SGHRS and CDR2 is YFSETQ. With 3 bases clipped from V and 3 bases from J, the junction kept 1 base outside the gene matches. CDR3 size: 13 residues. The CDR3 DNA reads as TGCGCCAGCAGCTGGACAGGGGACTACGAGCAGTACTTC. Its translation: CASSWTGDYEQYF. Full variable domain (remainder filled in from reference TRBV5-1 and TRBJ2-7): KAGVTQTPRYLIKTRGQQVTLSCSPISGHRSVSWYQQTPGQGLQFLFEYFSETQRNKGNFPGRFSGRQFSNSRSEMNVSTLELGDSALYLCASSWTGDYEQYFGPGTRLTVT.

The chain links TRBV5-5 to TRBJ2-7, with 8 bases lining up with TRBD1. Germline CDR1 reads SGHKS; CDR2 reads YYEKEE (reference sequence). This CDR3 contains 15 residues. With V trimmed by 4 bases and J by 1 base, 7 bases remained unmatched. The CDR3 DNA is TGTGCCAGCAGCCGGACAGGGCTAGAATCCTACGAGCAGTACTTC. It codes for CASSRTGLESYEQYF.

The chain joins TRBV28 to TRBJ2-3; no clear D gene. Per the germline V gene, CDR1 is MDHEN and CDR2 is SYDVKM. The CDR3 extends over 15 amino acids. Trimming pared 5 bases from V and 0 bases from J, leaving 12 bases between. CDR3 bases: TGTGCCAGCAGTCGGGCTTGGCCGAGCACAGATACGCAGTATTTT. It codes for CASSRAWPSTDTQYF. Based on the CDR3 plus reference TRBV28 and TRBJ2-3, the full variable domain is DVKVTQSSRYLVKRTGEKVFLECVQDMDHENMFWYRQDPGLGLRLIYFSYDVKMKEKGDIPEGYSVSREKKERFSLILESASTNQTSMYLCASSRAWPSTDTQYFGPGTRLTVL.

The rearrangement joins TRBV14 to TRBJ1-1, with D unresolved. The CDR3 is made up of 12 amino acids. V shed 0 bases and J shed 8 bases, with 7 bases lying between them. CDR1 and CDR2 (germline): SGHDN, FVKESK. The CDR3 DNA sequence: TGTGCCAGCAGCCAAGATGGGCCGGAAGCTTTCTTT. Protein product: CASSQDGPEAFF. Using reference TRBV14 and TRBJ1-1 for the parts outside the CDR3, the full variable domain is EAGVTQFPSHSVIEKGQTVTLRCDPISGHDNLYWYRRVMGKEIKFLLHFVKESKQDESGMPNNRFLAERTGGTYSTLKVQPAELEDSGVYFCASSQDGPEAFFGQGTRLTVV.

The rearrangement links TRBV11-3 to TRBJ2-5; 10 nucleotides match TRBD1. Germline V gene lookup returns CDR1 SGHNT and CDR2 YENEEA. V shed 1 base and J 1 base; nucleotides not matched to a gene: 3. This CDR3 is 16 amino acids long. The CDR3 DNA follows: TGTGCCAGCAGCTTAGGCGGACAGGGGGGCCAAGAGACCCAGTACTTC. It encodes CASSLGGQGGQETQYF.

This clone was counted once. The chain has TRBV6-5 and TRBJ1-1; TRBD1 might be the D (5 bases). Germline lookup yields CDR1 MNHEY and CDR2 SVGAGI. The CDR3 loop spans 13 amino acids. V was clipped by 4 bases and J by 10 bases, with 16 bases between them. CDR3 protein: CASSLTADVGAFF. The DNA for the CDR3 is TGTGCCAGCAGTTTGACAGCGGATGTAGGAGCTTTCTTT.

The V gene is TRBV3-1 (or the pseudogene TRBV3-2), the J gene TRBJ2-7, with a tentative D call TRBD1 (5 bases). The CDR3 contains 15 residues. The germline V gene encodes CDR1 LGHDT and CDR2 YNNKEL (reference sequence). The germline V and J ends were trimmed by 0 bases and 3 bases, with 12 bases remaining between them. Here the CDR3 DNA reads TGTGCCAGCAGCCAAGACAGGGAAAATTTCTACGAGCAGTACTTC. It encodes CASSQDRENFYEQYF.

The chain is built from TRBV28 and TRBJ1-6, with D possibly being TRBD1 (6 bases). The V and J ends lost 4 bases and 13 bases respectively, with 20 bases between them. Germline CDR1 MDHEN, CDR2 SYDVKM. This CDR3 is 15 amino acids long. CDR3 residues: CASSSQVDRGRPLHF. The CDR3 DNA follows: TGTGCCAGCAGTTCTCAAGTGGACAGAGGCAGGCCCCTCCACTTT.

This clone was counted a single time. The J gene is TRBJ2-1, the V gene TRBV4-3, with 8 positions matching TRBD1. The trim removed 3 bases at V and 5 bases at J, leaving 6 bases unmatched. There are 15 residues in the CDR3. CDR1 LGHNA and CDR2 YSLEER come from the germline V gene. CDR3 sequence reads: CASSHLMDRDNEQFF. CDR3 bases: TGCGCCAGCAGCCACCTTATGGACAGGGACAATGAGCAGTTCTTC.

The gene calls are TRBV19 and TRBJ2-3; TRBD2 aligns across 12 bases. This CDR3 region has 19 residues. Germline CDR1 reads LNHDA; CDR2 reads SQIVND (reference sequence). The ends lost 5 bases at V and 1 base at J; junction bases unmatched: 13. The CDR3 DNA is TGTGCCAGTAGTGCCAAAACTAGCGGGAGGCCTTCTCGCACAGATACGCAGTATTTT. The encoded protein is CASSAKTSGRPSRTDTQYF. The full variable domain, rest sourced from reference TRBV19 and TRBJ2-3, is DGGITQSPKYLFRKEGQNVTLSCEQNLNHDAMYWYRQDPGQGLRLIYYSQIVNDFQKGDIAEGYSVSREKKESFPLTVTSAQKNPTAFYLCASSAKTSGRPSRTDTQYFGPGTRLTVL.

The chain's CDR3 is CSVETGGLYEQYF. CDR3 bases: TGCAGCGTTGAGACAGGGGGACTTTACGAGCAGTACTTC. The chain combines TRBV29-1 with TRBJ2-7; 9 positions agree with TRBD1. Per the germline V gene, CDR1 is SQVTM and CDR2 is ANQGSEA. V gave up 3 bases and J gave up 4 bases; unmatched junction bases: 4. The CDR3 has 13 residues.

The chain links TRBV7-3 to TRBJ1-3; TRBD1 agrees at 9 bases. The V segment lost 5 bases and the J segment 7 bases; nucleotides outside the gene matches: 9. This CDR3 spans 15 amino acids. Germline V CDR1 and CDR2: SGHTA, FQGTGA. CDR3 sequence: CASSDEDRGGNTIYF. The CDR3 coding sequence is TGTGCCAGCAGCGACGAGGACAGGGGTGGCAACACCATATATTTT.

The V gene is TRBV18, the J gene TRBJ2-5; D might be TRBD2 (6 bases). With 0 bases removed from V and 3 bases from J, the gap between germline ends came to 20 bases. Germline V lookup: CDR1 KGHSH, CDR2 LQKENI. The CDR3 has 18 amino acids. CDR3 sequence (DNA): TGTGCCAGCTCACCACCGATGAAGACTAGAGAAAGAGAAGAGACCCAGTACTTC. The encoded protein is CASSPPMKTREREETQYF.

This clone was observed a single time. This chain connects TRBV2 to TRBJ1-5; D possibly corresponds to TRBD1 (5 bases). Germline CDR1 is SNHLY and CDR2 is FYNNEI. V was trimmed by 6 bases and J by 1 base, leaving 13 bases between them. This CDR3 is 15 amino acids long. The CDR3 bases are TGTGCCAGCAGCCGAACGGAGGGGAGCAATCAGCCCCAGCATTTT. Translating it yields CASSRTEGSNQPQHF.

This chain links TRBV7-6 with TRBJ1-2; D remains ambiguous. V lost 1 base, J lost 2 bases, and 8 bases lay in between. The CDR3 runs 14 residues. The germline gives CDR1 SGHVS, CDR2 FNYEAQ. As DNA, the CDR3 is TGTGCCAGCAGCTTAGGGGGAGAGAACTATGGCTACACCTTC. Its translation is CASSLGGENYGYTF.

The chain has TRBV12-3 or TRBV12-4 and TRBJ2-3; 8 bases agree with TRBD2. V shed 10 bases, J shed 3 bases, and the junction held 3 bases outside the gene matches. The CDR3 contains 12 residues. The CDR3 is CAMRGETDTQYF. The CDR3 coding sequence is TGTGCCATGCGGGGGGAGACAGATACGCAGTATTTT.

The chain joins TRBV7-2 to TRBJ2-3, with D tentatively TRBD1 (5 bases). CDR3 size: 15 residues. Looked up from germline, CDR1 is SGHTA and CDR2 is FQGNSA. The V end was cut by 1 base, the J end by 4 bases, with 12 bases between. The CDR3 here is CASSLVVQGSDTQYF. The CDR3 nucleotides are TGTGCCAGCAGCTTAGTGGTGCAGGGTTCAGATACGCAGTATTTT.

The chain uses TRBV2 and TRBJ1-3; D perhaps matches TRBD1 (5 bases). The germline V and J ends were trimmed by 4 bases and 8 bases, with 12 bases remaining between them. Germline values: CDR1 SNHLY, CDR2 FYNNEI. CDR3 length: 13 amino acids. Here the CDR3 reads CASSVGTSDTIYF. The CDR3 DNA reads as TGTGCCAGCAGTGTCGGGACGTCGGACACCATATATTTT.

This clone has only a few counts. The V call is TRBV12-3 or TRBV12-4, the J call TRBJ1-2; no clear D. V lost 5 bases to trimming and J lost 8 bases, with 9 bases between them. This CDR3 spans 11 amino acids. CDR3 amino acids: CASSPSVGYTF. CDR3 sequence (DNA): TGTGCCAGCAGTCCTAGTGTGGGCTACACCTTC.

A note on this clone: The sample contains more than one DNA sequence encoding this CDR3. This rearrangement joins TRBV24-1 to TRBJ2-3, with 13 bases that match TRBD2. The CDR3 consists of 17 residues. J lost 3 bases, V lost 4 bases, and 6 bases had no gene match. Germline assignment: CDR1 KGHDR and CDR2 SFDVKD. This CDR3 is CATSERTSGRSTDTQYF. DNA of the CDR3: TGTGCCACCAGTGAACGGACTAGCGGGAGATCTACAGATACGCAGTATTTT.

This chain joins TRBV20-1 and TRBJ2-1, with D perhaps TRBD1 (6 bases). CDR3 length equals 11 residues. Trimming cost V 3 bases and J 7 bases, with 7 bases left between them. Germline-derived CDR1 and CDR2 are DFQATT and SNEGSKA (reference sequence). In nucleotides, the CDR3 is TGCAGTGCTAGGGACAGTAATGAGCAGTTCTTC. Its protein is CSARDSNEQFF.

This chain connects TRBV6-2 or TRBV6-3 to TRBJ1-5, with 8 bases aligning to TRBD1. This CDR3 has 15 residues. Per germline, CDR1 MNHEY and CDR2 SVGEGT. Trimming at V came to 2 bases and at J to 7 bases, leaving 7 bases not matched to a gene. CDR3 sequence: CASSYVQGAGQPQHF. The CDR3 region has the DNA TGTGCCAGCAGTTACGTTCAGGGGGCCGGACAGCCCCAGCATTTT.